This T cell receptor (beta chain) was captured in a study of T cell repertoires in cytomegalovirus infection. Background on the study: HLA-B-restricted CMV epitopes that are well studied were used alongside recently identified HLA-C-restricted ones. Both a matching HLA type and CMV infection were indicated by public TCR beta signatures. Broader study findings: In two of eight donors, the top clonotype was HLA-C-restricted CMV-specific. Accumulated public TCR beta family frequency recognized individuals carrying CMV together with the relevant HLA.

About this clonotype itself: Its target is unknown.

After removal of 10 bases from V and 3 bases from J, the junction contained 14 bases not matched to a gene. This CDR3 region has 15 residues. Germline loops: CDR1 MDHEN, CDR2 SYDVKM. TCRdb re-analysed the reads in MiXCR, keeping a single row per CDR3 protein. The sample has hundreds of thousands of distinct CDR3 sequences; roughly 34% are singletons. The chain combines TRBV28 with TRBJ1-1; TRBD1 matches 7 bases. Here the sequenced sample was cultured PBMCs, taken from culture after CMV antigen stimulation. This sequence originates from a human donor in good health (CMV status not recorded). Some clones in this sample may be carry-over from other donors' samples. CDR3 sequence (DNA): TGTGCCACCGACAAGGGGGCCCTTGGAGACACTGAAGCTTTCTTT. This sequence encodes CATDKGALGDTEAFF.